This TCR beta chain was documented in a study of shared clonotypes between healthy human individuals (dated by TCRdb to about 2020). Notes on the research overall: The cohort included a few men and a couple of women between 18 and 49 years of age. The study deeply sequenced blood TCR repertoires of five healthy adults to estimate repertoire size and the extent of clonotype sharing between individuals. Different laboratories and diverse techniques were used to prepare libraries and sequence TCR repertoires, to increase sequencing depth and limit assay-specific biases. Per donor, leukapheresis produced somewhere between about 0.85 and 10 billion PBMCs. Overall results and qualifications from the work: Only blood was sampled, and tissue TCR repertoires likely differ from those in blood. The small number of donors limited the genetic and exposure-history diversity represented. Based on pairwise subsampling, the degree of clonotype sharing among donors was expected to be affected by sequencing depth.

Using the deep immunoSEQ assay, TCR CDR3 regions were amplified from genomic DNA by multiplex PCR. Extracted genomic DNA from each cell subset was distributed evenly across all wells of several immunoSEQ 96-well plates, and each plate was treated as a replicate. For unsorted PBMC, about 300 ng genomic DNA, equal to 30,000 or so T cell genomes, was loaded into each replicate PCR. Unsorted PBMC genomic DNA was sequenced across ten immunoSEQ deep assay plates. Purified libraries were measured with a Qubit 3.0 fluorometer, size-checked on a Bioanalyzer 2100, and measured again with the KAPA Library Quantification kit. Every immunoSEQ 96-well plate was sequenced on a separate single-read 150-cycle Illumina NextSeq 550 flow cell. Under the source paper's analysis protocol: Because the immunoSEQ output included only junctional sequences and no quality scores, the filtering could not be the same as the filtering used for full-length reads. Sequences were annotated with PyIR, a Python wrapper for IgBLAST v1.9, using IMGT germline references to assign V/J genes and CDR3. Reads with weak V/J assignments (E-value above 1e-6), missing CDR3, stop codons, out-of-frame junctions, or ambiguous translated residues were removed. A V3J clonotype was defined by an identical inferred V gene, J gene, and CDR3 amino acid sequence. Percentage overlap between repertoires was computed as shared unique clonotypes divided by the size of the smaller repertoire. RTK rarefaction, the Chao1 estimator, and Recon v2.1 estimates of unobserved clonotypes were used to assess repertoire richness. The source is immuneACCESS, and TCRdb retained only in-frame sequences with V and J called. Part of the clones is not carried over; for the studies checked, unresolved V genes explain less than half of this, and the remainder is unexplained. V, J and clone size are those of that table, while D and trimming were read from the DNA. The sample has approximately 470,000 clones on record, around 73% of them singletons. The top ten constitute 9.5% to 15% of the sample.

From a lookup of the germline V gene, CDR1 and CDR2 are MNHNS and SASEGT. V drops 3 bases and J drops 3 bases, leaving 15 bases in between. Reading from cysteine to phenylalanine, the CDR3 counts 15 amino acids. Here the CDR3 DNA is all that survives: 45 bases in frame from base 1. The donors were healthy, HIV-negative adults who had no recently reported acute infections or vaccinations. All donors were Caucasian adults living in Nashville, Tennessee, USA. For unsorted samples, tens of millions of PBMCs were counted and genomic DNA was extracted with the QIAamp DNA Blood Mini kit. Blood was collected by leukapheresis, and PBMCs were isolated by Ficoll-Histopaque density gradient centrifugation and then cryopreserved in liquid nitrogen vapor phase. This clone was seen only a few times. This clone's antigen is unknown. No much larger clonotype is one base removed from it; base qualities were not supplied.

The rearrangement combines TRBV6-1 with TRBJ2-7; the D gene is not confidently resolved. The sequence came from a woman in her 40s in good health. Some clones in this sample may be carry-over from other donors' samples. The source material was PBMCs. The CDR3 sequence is CASSDLEEKFYEQYF. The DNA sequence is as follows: TGTGCCAGCAGTGATCTTGAGGAGAAATTCTACGAGCAGTACTTC.